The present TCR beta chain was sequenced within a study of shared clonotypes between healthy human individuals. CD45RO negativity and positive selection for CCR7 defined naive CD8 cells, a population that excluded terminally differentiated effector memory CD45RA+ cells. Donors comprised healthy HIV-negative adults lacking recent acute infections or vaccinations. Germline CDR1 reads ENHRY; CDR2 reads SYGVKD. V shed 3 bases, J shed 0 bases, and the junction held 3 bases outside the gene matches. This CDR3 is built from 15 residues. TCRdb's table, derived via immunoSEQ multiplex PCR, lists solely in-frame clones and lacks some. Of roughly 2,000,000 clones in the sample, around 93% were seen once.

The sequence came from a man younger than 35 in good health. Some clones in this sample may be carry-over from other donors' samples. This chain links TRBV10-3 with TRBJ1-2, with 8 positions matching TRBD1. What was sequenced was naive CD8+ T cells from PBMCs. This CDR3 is CAISDGTGSNYGYTF. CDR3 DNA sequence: TGTGCCATCAGTGACGGGACAGGCTCTAACTATGGCTACACCTTC.